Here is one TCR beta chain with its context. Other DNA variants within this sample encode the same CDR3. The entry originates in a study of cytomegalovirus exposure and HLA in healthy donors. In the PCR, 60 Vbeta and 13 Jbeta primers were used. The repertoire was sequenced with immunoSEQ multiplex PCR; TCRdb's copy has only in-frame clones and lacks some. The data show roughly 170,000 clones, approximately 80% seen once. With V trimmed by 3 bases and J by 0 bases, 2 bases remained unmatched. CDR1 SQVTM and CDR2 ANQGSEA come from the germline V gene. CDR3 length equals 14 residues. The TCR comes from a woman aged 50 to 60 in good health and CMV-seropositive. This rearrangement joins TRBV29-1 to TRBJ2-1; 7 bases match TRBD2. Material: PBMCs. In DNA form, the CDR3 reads TGCAGCGTTGACGGCGGGAGCTCCTACAATGAGCAGTTCTTC. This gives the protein CSVDGGSSYNEQFF.